One and the same sample provided the 20 T cell receptor beta chains below, sequenced in a study of blood T cell repertoires in COVID-19. Here immunoSEQ multiplex PCR was the method, and the copy in TCRdb shows in-frame clones only, minus some. The data hold approximately 200,000 clones, with approximately 78% observed a single time. The source material was peripheral blood. These receptor sequences come from a woman older than 75 with acute or convalescent COVID-19.

This clone has just one count. CDR3 amino acids: CASSLMRGLYNEQFF. CDR3 nucleotides: TGTGCCAGCAGCTTGATGCGGGGGCTCTACAATGAGCAGTTCTTC. This chain links TRBV7-8 with TRBJ2-1; tentatively, D is TRBD2 (7 bases). Trimming cost V 3 bases and J 3 bases, with 12 bases left between them. This CDR3 contains 15 residues. The germline CDR1 and CDR2 sequences are SGHVS and FQNEAQ.

V gene TRBV7-8 combines with J gene TRBJ2-5; TRBD2 matches 8 bases. The J segment lost 5 bases and the V segment lost 6 bases, leaving 14 bases of the junction unmatched. The germline V gene has CDR1 SGHVS and CDR2 FQNEAQ. The CDR3 is 16 residues long. The CDR3 here is CASSSMRGALGETQYF. CDR3 DNA: TGTGCCAGCAGTAGCATGCGGGGGGCCCTAGGGGAGACCCAGTACTTC.

CDR3: CASSDAMGLAGVEQFF. Here the CDR3 DNA reads TGTGCCAGCAGTGACGCCATGGGACTAGCGGGGGTTGAGCAGTTCTTC. The chain uses TRBV6-1 and TRBJ2-1; TRBD2 matches 14 bases. V was pared by 3 bases and J by 9 bases, with 7 bases of the junction left unmatched. The CDR3 is made up of 16 amino acids. Germline V gene lookup returns CDR1 MNHNS and CDR2 SASEGT.

The chain has TRBV24-1 and TRBJ2-1; TRBD1 is a possible D gene (6 bases). This CDR3 is 15 amino acids long. Germline V gives CDR1 KGHDR, CDR2 SFDVKD. V was trimmed by 7 bases and J by 2 bases, leaving 14 bases between them. CDR3 sequence reads: CATSEPAGAYNEQFF. CDR3 DNA sequence: TGTGCCACCAGCGAACCGGCAGGGGCCTACAATGAGCAGTTCTTC.

The chain employs TRBV5-1 and TRBJ2-5; 10 bases agree with TRBD2. The CDR3 runs to 14 residues. CDR1 SGHRS and CDR2 YFSETQ come from the germline V gene. J was trimmed by 4 bases and V by 2 bases; bases with no gene match: 2. The CDR3 loop is CASSLSGRGETQYF. The CDR3 DNA follows: TGCGCCAGCAGCTTAAGCGGGAGGGGAGAGACCCAGTACTTC.

The chain employs TRBV6-2 or TRBV6-3 and TRBJ1-2; 8 nucleotides align to TRBD1. CDR3 length: 15 amino acids. Trimming at V came to 2 bases and at J to 5 bases, leaving 7 bases not matched to a gene. Looked up from germline, CDR1 is MNHEY and CDR2 is SVGEGT. CDR3 bases: TGTGCCAGCAGTTACGGAGACAGGGGCGCTTATGGCTACACCTTC. Protein: CASSYGDRGAYGYTF.

The V and J genes are TRBV6-1 and TRBJ1-3; no reliable D call. This CDR3 comprises 14 residues. Deletions cut 1 base from V and 4 bases from J, with 8 bases between. Germline V lookup: CDR1 MNHNS, CDR2 SASEGT. The CDR3 DNA reads TGTGCCAGCAGTGAAGACTTCACCGGAAACACCATATATTTT. It translates to CASSEDFTGNTIYF.

The chain links TRBV2 to TRBJ2-7; 8 bases are a match to TRBD1. The CDR3 length is 13 residues. Germline loops: CDR1 SNHLY, CDR2 FYNNEI. V lost 4 bases, J lost 7 bases, and 6 bases stayed unmatched. CDR3 protein: CASSATGAQEQYF. For the CDR3, the DNA is TGTGCCAGCAGTGCGACAGGGGCCCAGGAGCAGTACTTC.

J is TRBJ2-7 and V is TRBV11-3; 11 nucleotides agree with TRBD2. From germline, CDR1 is SGHNT and CDR2 YENEEA. The CDR3 is made up of 14 amino acids. J gave up 4 bases and V 5 bases, and 4 bases lay outside the gene matches. The CDR3 DNA follows: TGTGCCAGCAGCCCTAGCGGGGGGTTTTACGAGCAGTACTTC. Its translation is CASSPSGGFYEQYF.

This chain uses TRBV20-1 with TRBJ2-7; D may be TRBD2 (6 bases). Germline CDR1 and CDR2: DFQATT and SNEGSKA (reference sequence). CDR3 length equals 13 residues. V was clipped by 5 bases and J by 0 bases, with 11 bases between them. CDR3 protein: CSAGAGISYEQYF. CDR3 DNA sequence: TGCAGTGCTGGTGCGGGAATCTCCTACGAGCAGTACTTC.

This sequence joins TRBV7-2 and TRBJ1-1; D might be TRBD1 (5 bases). V was clipped by 5 bases and J by 4 bases, with 14 bases between them. This CDR3 is built from 14 residues. The germline V gene encodes CDR1 SGHTA and CDR2 FQGNSA. The CDR3 is CASSNQGGATEAFF. CDR3 in DNA: TGTGCCAGCAGCAACCAGGGTGGGGCCACTGAAGCTTTCTTT.

J is TRBJ2-3 and V is TRBV6-6, with D possibly matching TRBD1 (6 bases). With 7 bases removed from V and 0 bases from J, the gap between germline ends came to 11 bases. This CDR3 spans 14 amino acids. Germline CDR1 and CDR2: MNHNY and SVGAGI (reference sequence). The CDR3, as DNA: TGTGCCAGCACCATCAGGGGAAGCACAGATACGCAGTATTTT. Protein sequence: CASTIRGSTDTQYF.

To note about this clone: The junction and the germline gene differ at one end; a read error may be behind it. This rearrangement joins TRBV18 to TRBJ2-4; 7 bases are shared with TRBD2. Germline-derived CDR1 and CDR2 are KGHSH and LQKENI. The CDR3 has 13 amino acids. The CDR3 sequence: CASSPNREANLDF. In DNA, the CDR3 is TGTGCCAGCTCACCAAACCGGGAGGCAAATTTGGACTTC.

The rearrangement uses TRBV6-6 and TRBJ1-2; D is possibly TRBD1 (6 bases). The CDR3 is 13 residues long. Germline V lookup: CDR1 MNHNY, CDR2 SVGAGI (reference sequence). With 6 bases removed from V and 6 bases from J, the gap between germline ends came to 14 bases. The CDR3 DNA reads as TGTGCCAGCAGGCTACAGGGTCGGGATGGCTACACCTTC. Translated: CASRLQGRDGYTF.

The rearrangement uses TRBV10-3 and TRBJ1-4, with a weak D call TRBD1 (6 bases). Between the trimmed V and J ends, which lost 5 bases and 11 bases, there was a span of 15 bases. Per germline, CDR1 ENHRY and CDR2 SYGVKD. The CDR3 length is 13 residues. This chain's CDR3 is CAISTAGEGKLFF. The CDR3 region has the DNA TGTGCCATCAGTACTGCAGGGGAGGGGAAACTGTTTTTT.

This chain joins TRBV4-2 and TRBJ1-2; 8 bases are shared with TRBD1. From germline, CDR1 is LGHNA and CDR2 YNFKEQ. The CDR3 totals 15 residues. V dropped 0 bases and J dropped 4; count of bases not matched to a gene: 4. The CDR3 coding sequence is TGTGCCAGCAGCCAAGACCCAGGGGGCCCCTATGGCTACACCTTC. Its translation: CASSQDPGGPYGYTF.

J is TRBJ1-5 and V is TRBV6-6; 9 positions agree with TRBD1. V lost 8 bases to trimming and J lost 3 bases; unmatched junction nucleotides: 5. Per germline, CDR1 MNHNY and CDR2 SVGAGI (reference sequence). This CDR3 contains 14 residues. The CDR3 bases are TGTGCCAGCGAACAGGGGGCCGACAATCAGCCCCAGCATTTT. Translating gives CASEQGADNQPQHF.

This clone is a singleton in its sample. This rearrangement joins TRBV30 to TRBJ1-2; D is perhaps TRBD1 (6 bases). This CDR3 region has 12 residues. CDR1 and CDR2 from the germline V gene are GTSNPN and SVGIG (reference sequence). The V end was cut by 0 bases, the J end by 7 bases, with 9 bases between. The CDR3 bases are TGTGCCTGGAGTGTACAGGGTTTTGGCTACACCTTC. It yields the protein CAWSVQGFGYTF.

This clone was found once. This rearrangement joins TRBV27 to TRBJ1-2; 7 nucleotides agree with TRBD1. This CDR3 region has 14 residues. The V gene end was trimmed by 6 bases and the J gene end by 4 bases; junction bases not matched to a gene: 8. From germline, CDR1 is MNHEY and CDR2 SMNVEV (reference sequence). For the CDR3, the DNA is TGTGCCAGCAGCGAAGGGGGACAGAGCTATGGCTACACCTTC. Amino acid sequence: CASSEGGQSYGYTF.

The chain joins TRBV11-3 to TRBJ2-2; tentative D call: TRBD2 (6 bases). V was shortened by 1 base and J by 6 bases, with 9 bases between the two germline ends. The CDR3 totals 14 residues. Germline V gene lookup returns CDR1 SGHNT and CDR2 YENEEA. CDR3 residues: CASSLGLAAGELFF. CDR3 bases: TGTGCCAGCAGCTTAGGGTTAGCGGCCGGGGAGCTGTTTTTT.